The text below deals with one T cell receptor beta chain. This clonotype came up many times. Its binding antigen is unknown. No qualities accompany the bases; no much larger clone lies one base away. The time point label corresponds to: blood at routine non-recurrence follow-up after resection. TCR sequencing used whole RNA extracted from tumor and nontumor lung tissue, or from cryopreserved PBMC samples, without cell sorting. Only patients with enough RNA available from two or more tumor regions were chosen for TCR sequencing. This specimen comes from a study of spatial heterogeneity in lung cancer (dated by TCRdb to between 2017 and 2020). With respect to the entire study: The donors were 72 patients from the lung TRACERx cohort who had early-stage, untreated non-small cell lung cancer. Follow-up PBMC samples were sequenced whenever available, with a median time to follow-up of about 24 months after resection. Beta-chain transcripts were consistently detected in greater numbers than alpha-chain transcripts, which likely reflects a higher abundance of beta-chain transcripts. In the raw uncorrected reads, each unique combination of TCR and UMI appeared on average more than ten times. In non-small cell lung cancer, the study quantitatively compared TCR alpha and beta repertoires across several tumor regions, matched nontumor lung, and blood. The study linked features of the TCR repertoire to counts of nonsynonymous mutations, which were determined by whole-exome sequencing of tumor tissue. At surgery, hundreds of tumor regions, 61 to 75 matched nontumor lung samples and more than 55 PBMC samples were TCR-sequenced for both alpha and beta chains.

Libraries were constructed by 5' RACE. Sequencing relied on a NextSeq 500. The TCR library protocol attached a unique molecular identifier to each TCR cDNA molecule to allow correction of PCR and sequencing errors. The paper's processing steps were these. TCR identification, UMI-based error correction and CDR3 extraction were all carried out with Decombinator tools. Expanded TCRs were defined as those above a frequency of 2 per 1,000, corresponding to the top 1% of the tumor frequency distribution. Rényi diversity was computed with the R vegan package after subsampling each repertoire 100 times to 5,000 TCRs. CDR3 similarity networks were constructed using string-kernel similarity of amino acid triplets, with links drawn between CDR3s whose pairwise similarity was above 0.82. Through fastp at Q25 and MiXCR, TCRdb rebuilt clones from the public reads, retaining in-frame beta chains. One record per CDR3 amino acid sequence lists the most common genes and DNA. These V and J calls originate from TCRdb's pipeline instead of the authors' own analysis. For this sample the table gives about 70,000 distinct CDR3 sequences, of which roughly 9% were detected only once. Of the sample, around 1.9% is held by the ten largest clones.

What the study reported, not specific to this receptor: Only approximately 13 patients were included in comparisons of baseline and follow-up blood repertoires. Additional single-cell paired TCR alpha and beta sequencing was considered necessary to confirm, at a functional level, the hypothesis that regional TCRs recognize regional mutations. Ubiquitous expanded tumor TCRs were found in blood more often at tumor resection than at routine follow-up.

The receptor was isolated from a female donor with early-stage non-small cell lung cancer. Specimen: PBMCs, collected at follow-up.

The CDR3 loop reads CASSLAGGNSYEQYF. The DNA reads as follows: TGTGCCAGCAGCTTAGCGGGCGGCAACTCCTACGAGCAGTACTTC. The rearrangement joined TRBV7-2 to TRBJ2-7, with the D gene not confidently named. V sheds 0 bases and J sheds 0 bases, leaving 9 bases between their ends. The germline V gene provides CDR1 SGHTA and CDR2 FQGNSA. Taken from cysteine to phenylalanine, the CDR3 has 15 residues. Solely the CDR3 DNA is kept, with 45 bases framed from the first base.